In its sample, the clone carrying this T cell receptor beta chain was seen once. The sample belongs to a study of early stage breast cancer tumors. Assay used: immunoSEQ multiplex PCR; TCRdb lists only in-frame clones, some missing. The data contain some 36,000 clones, 70% to 85% of them seen just once; the ten biggest clones take up less than 7.5%. The V and J ends lost 4 bases and 5 bases respectively, with 10 bases between them. CDR3 length: 13 amino acids. Germline V gene sequence: CDR1 SGHVS, CDR2 FNYEAQ. Sequences were obtained from blood. This clonotype originated in a person aged 55 to 69 with breast cancer. V gene TRBV7-6 combines with J gene TRBJ2-3; D gene ambiguous. The CDR3 sequence: CASSSAREDTQYF. The CDR3 region has the DNA TGTGCCAGCAGCTCTGCTAGGGAAGATACGCAGTATTTT. Based on the CDR3 plus reference TRBV7-6 and TRBJ2-3, the full variable domain is GAGVSQSPRYKVTKRGQDVALRCDPISGHVSLYWYRQALGQGPEFLTYFNYEAQQDKSGLPNDRFSAERPEGSISTLTIQRTEQRDSAMYRCASSSAREDTQYFGPGTRLTVL.